This TCR beta chain appears in the sequencing data of a study of beta chain features in type 1 diabetes. Concerning this clone itself: What it recognizes is unknown.

Every bit of the isolated RNA underwent reverse transcription, so sequencing read expressed TCRB transcripts. Method: immunoSEQ multiplex PCR; TCRdb's copy keeps in-frame clones and lacks some. The repertoire holds tens of thousands of clones, 49% seen once, with 0.7% in the top ten. Findings and limits, study-wide: Among all four CD4+ subsets, Type 1 diabetes patients had TCRB CDR3s that were moderately but significantly shorter.

J gave up 0 bases and V 0 bases, and 6 bases lay outside the gene matches. The CDR3 totals 17 residues. Looked up from germline, CDR1 is LGHNA and CDR2 is YNFKEQ. The sample consisted of central memory CD4+ T cells from blood. This receptor was identified in a man aged 25-45 years with type 1 diabetes. J is TRBJ2-7 and V is TRBV4-2, with TRBD2 identical over 9 bases. CDR3: CASSQELAGLSSYEQYF. CDR3 DNA sequence: TGTGCCAGCAGCCAAGAACTAGCGGGCCTTTCCTCCTACGAGCAGTACTTC.